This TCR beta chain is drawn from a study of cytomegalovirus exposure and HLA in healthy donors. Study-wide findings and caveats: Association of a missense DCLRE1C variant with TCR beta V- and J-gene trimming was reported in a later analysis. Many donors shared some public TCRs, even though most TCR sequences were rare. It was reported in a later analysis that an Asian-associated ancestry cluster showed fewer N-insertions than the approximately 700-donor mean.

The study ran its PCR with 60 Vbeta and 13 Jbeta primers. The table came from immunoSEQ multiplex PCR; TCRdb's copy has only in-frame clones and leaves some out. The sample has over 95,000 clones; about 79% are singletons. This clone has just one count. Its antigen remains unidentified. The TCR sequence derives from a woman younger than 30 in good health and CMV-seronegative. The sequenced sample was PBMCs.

CDR3: CASKPIAGGPYNEQFF. The CDR3 bases are TGTGCCAGTAAACCGATAGCGGGAGGGCCCTACAATGAGCAGTTCTTC. The chain carries TRBV19 and TRBJ2-1; TRBD2 aligns across 11 bases. There are 16 residues in the CDR3. Germline lookup yields CDR1 LNHDA and CDR2 SQIVND (reference sequence). The V segment lost 7 bases and the J segment 2 bases; nucleotides outside the gene matches: 7.